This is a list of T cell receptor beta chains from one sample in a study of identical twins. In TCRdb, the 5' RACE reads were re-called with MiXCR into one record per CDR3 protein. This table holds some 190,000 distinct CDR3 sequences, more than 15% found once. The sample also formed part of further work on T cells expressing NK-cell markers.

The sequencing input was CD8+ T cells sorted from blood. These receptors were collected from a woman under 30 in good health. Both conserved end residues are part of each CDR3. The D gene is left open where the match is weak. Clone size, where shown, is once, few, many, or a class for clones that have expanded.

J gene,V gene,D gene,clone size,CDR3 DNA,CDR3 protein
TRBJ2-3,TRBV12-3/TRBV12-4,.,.,TGTGCCAGCAGTTTTGCGGTTTCCACAGATACGCAGTATTTT,CASSFAVSTDTQYF
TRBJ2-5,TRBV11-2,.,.,TGTGCCAGCAGCTGGGGGGGGGCAGGGGAGACCCAGTACTTC,CASSWGGAGETQYF
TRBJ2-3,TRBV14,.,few,TGTGCCAGCAGCCAAGATCTCAGGGCAGATACGCAGTATTTT,CASSQDLRADTQYF
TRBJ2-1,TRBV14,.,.,TGTGCCAGCAGCCAAGGTTATCGGGGCCAGGACAATGAGCAGTTCTTC,CASSQGYRGQDNEQFF
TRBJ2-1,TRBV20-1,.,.,TGCAGTGCTAGACCTCGACTAGGCTCCTACAATGAGCAGTTCTTC,CSARPRLGSYNEQFF
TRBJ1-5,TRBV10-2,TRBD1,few,TGCGCCAGCAGTCCCTCAGGGGGTCAGCCCCAGCATTTT,CASSPSGGQPQHF
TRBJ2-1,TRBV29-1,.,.,TGCAGCGTTGAAGAGGGTACGTTTAGTGAGCAGTTCTTC,CSVEEGTFSEQFF
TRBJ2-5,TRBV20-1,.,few,TGCAGTGCTCCAAGGGGGAAGATGGAGACCCAGTACTTC,CSAPRGKMETQYF
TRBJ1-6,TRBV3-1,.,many,TGTGCCAGCAGCCAAGTCCATTTGTGGGATTCACCCCTCCACTTT,CASSQVHLWDSPLHF
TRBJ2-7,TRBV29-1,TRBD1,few,TGCAGCGTTGAGTCCGGACAGGGCTACGAGCAGTACTTC,CSVESGQGYEQYF
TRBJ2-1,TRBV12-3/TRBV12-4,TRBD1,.,TGTGCCAGCAGTATGGGACAGATTTCCCACTACGGGCAGTTCTTC,CASSMGQISHYGQFF
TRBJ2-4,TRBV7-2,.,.,TGTGCCAGCAGCTTCCCCCCAGGGCCGAACCAGTACTTC,CASSFPPGPNQYF
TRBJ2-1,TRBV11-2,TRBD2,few,TGTGCCAGCAGCTTCGGACTAGTATCCAGCAATGAGCAGTTCTTC,CASSFGLVSSNEQFF
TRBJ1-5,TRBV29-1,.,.,TGCAGCGTTGGTACAGGGATATCCAATCAGCCCCAGCATTTT,CSVGTGISNQPQHF
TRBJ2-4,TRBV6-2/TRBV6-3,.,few,TGTGCCAGCAGACGAGAAGGTTTGGAAGGCATTCAGTACTTC,CASRREGLEGIQYF
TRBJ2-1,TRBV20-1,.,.,TGCAGTGCTAGAGATGTGGAAGGCGCCAGCTACAATGAGCAGTTCTTC,CSARDVEGASYNEQFF
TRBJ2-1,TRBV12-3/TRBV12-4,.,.,TGTGCCAGCACTGGGGGGGCCTTGTTCAATGAGCAGTTCTTC,CASTGGALFNEQFF
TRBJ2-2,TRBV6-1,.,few,TGTGCCAGCAGTGAAAGACCGCGAGCCGGCGGGGAGCTGTTTTTT,CASSERPRAGGELFF
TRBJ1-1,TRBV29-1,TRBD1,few,TGCAGCGTTGAAAAGACAGGGCAGGCGGAAGCTTTCTTT,CSVEKTGQAEAFF
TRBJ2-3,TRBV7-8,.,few,TGTGCCAGCAGCCTTTCAATAGGCGATACGCAGTATTTT,CASSLSIGDTQYF
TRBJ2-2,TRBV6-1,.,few,TGTGCCAGTCAAGGAGGGCTGCTAGACGGGGAGCTGTTTTTT,CASQGGLLDGELFF
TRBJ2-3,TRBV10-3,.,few,TGTGCCATCAGGGGATGGTCGGAAGCTAGCACAGATACGCAGTATTTT,CAIRGWSEASTDTQYF
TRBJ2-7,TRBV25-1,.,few,TGTGCCAGCATCGGCGGGACGACCCACGAGCAGTACTTC,CASIGGTTHEQYF
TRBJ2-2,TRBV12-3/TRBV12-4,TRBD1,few,TGTGCCAGCACTGACAGGGGAAACACCGGGGAGCTGTTTTTT,CASTDRGNTGELFF
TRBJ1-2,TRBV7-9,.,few,TGTGCCAGCCGAGACCGACTACGCTATGGCTACACCTTC,CASRDRLRYGYTF
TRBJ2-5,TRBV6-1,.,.,TGTGCCAGCAGCGCAGTTCGGACGGAGGAGACCCAGTACTTC,CASSAVRTEETQYF
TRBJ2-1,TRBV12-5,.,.,TGTGCTAGTGGTTTGGGAGGAGGATACAATGAGCAGTTCTTC,CASGLGGGYNEQFF
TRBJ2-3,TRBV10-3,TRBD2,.,TGTGCCATCACGACTAGCAACACAGATACGCAGTATTTT,CAITTSNTDTQYF
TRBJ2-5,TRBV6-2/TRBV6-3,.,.,TGTGCCAGCAGTTACAGGACTGTATACCTGTACCAAGAGACCCAGTACTTC,CASSYRTVYLYQETQYF
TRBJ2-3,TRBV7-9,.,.,TGTGCCAGCAGCCCGCGCGACAGGGAGGGAGGTACGCAGTATTTT,CASSPRDREGGTQYF
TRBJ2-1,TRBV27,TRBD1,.,TGTGCCAGCAGTCTGGGCGCCGGGACAGGGCTAGGCAATGAGCAGTTCTTC,CASSLGAGTGLGNEQFF
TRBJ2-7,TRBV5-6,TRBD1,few,TGTGCCAGCAGCTCAGGACAGGACTACGAGCAGTACTTC,CASSSGQDYEQYF
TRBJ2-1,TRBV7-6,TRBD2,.,TGTGCCAGCAGCTTCGGGGGGGAGGCAAACAATGAGCAGTTCTTC,CASSFGGEANNEQFF
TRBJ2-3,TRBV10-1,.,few,TGCGCCAGCAGTGATGACCTGATCACAGATACGCAGTATTTT,CASSDDLITDTQYF
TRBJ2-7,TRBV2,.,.,TGTGCCAGCAGTGAGGTGAAGCAGGGGTCCTCTTTC,CASSEVKQGSSF
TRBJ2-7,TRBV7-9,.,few,TGTGCCAGCAGCTTAGCGACGAGCGAGCAGTACTTC,CASSLATSEQYF
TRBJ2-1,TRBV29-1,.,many,TGCAGCGGGGCGCCCAACAGTGAGCAGTTCTTC,CSGAPNSEQFF
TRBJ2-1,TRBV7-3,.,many,TGTGCTTTATTTGAGGGAAAATACTTAACAATTTGTGATGAGCAGTTCTTC,CALFEGKYLTICDEQFF
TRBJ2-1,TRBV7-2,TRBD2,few,TGTGCCAGCAGCTTATGGTTTGGGACTAGTCTGGGCAATGAGCAGTTCTTC,CASSLWFGTSLGNEQFF
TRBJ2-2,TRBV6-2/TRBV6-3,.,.,TGTGCCAGCAGTTACCCGAGCGGGGAGCTGTTTTTT,CASSYPSGELFF
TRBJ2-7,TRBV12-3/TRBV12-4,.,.,TGTGCCAGCAGTTTCCTGACCTACGAGCAGTACTTC,CASSFLTYEQYF
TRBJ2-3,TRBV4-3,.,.,TGCGCCAGCAGCCAAGATTTTACAGGGTTTAGCACAGATACGCAGTATTTT,CASSQDFTGFSTDTQYF
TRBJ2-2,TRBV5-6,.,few,TGTGCCAGCAACGACGGACTTGGGCCGGAGCTGTTTTTT,CASNDGLGPELFF
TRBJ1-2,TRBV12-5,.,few,TGTGCTAGTGGTTTGGCGACGACCGCGGTCTATGGCTACACCTTC,CASGLATTAVYGYTF